These 21 T cell receptor beta chains share one sample of origin, sequenced in a study of T-cell memory formation after mild COVID-19. TCRdb reprocessed the 5' RACE reads via MiXCR and lists one record per CDR3 protein. Of about 500,000 distinct CDR3 sequences detected, around 21% appear once; the ten largest clones hold roughly an eighth. The material sequenced was PBMCs or a T cell subset sorted from them (not recorded which). All receptors come from an adult woman who had mild COVID-19 (a few samples of this study predate the infection). Cell type and time point are not known.

Points on this clonotype: Relative to the germline gene, one junction end is altered; a read error may explain this. The chain joins TRBV7-9 to TRBJ2-6; the D gene is possibly TRBD1 (5 bases). The CDR3 is 19 residues long. CDR1 and CDR2 from the germline V gene are SEHNR and FQNEAQ (reference sequence). CDR3 sequence reads: CASSLKGRASVAGANVMTF. CDR3 in DNA: TGTGCCAGCAGCTTAAAGGGGCGTGCCAGCGTGGCTGGGGCCAACGTCATGACTTTC.

This clonotype was seen a few times. This sequence joins TRBV24-1 and TRBJ2-2, with D uncertain. In germline, CDR1 is KGHDR, CDR2 SFDVKD. The length of the CDR3 is 13 residues. The V and J ends lost 4 bases and 2 bases respectively, with 4 bases between them. The CDR3 DNA is TGTGCCACCAGTGAGTACAACACCGGGGAGCTGTTTTTT. Protein: CATSEYNTGELFF.

V and J are TRBV3-1 and TRBJ2-7; no clear D gene. CDR3 length: 13 residues. Trimming took 0 bases from V and 2 from J, leaving 5 bases between them. Germline V gene lookup returns CDR1 LGHDT and CDR2 YNNKEL (reference sequence). The CDR3 DNA reads TGTGCCAGCAGCCAAGATGGGGCCTACGAGCAGTACTTC. Translating it yields CASSQDGAYEQYF.

This clonotype was found many times. This chain links TRBV4-2 with TRBJ2-7; 8 nucleotides agree with TRBD2. This CDR3 is built from 14 residues. V shed 2 bases, J shed 0 bases, and the junction held 0 bases outside the gene matches. Per germline, CDR1 LGHNA and CDR2 YNFKEQ. CDR3 amino acids: CASSQTSGSYEQYF. Here the CDR3 DNA reads TGTGCCAGCAGCCAAACTAGCGGCTCCTACGAGCAGTACTTC.

V gene TRBV4-1 combines with J gene TRBJ2-2; D unresolved. This CDR3 contains 14 residues. Per germline, CDR1 MGHRA and CDR2 YSYEKL. V was cut by 7 bases and J by 0 bases, with 9 bases left in between. In DNA form, the CDR3 reads TGCGCCAGCAACAGACACACGAACACCGGGGAGCTGTTTTTT. Translated: CASNRHTNTGELFF.

This clonotype was counted a few times. This rearrangement joins TRBV27 to TRBJ1-1; D not certain. V was shortened by 6 bases and J by 1 base, with 12 bases between the two germline ends. The germline V gene has CDR1 MNHEY and CDR2 SMNVEV (reference sequence). The CDR3 extends over 14 amino acids. This chain's CDR3 is CASRPPTANTEAFF. As DNA, the CDR3 is TGTGCCAGCAGACCTCCGACGGCGAACACTGAAGCTTTCTTT.

The chain employs TRBV5-1 and TRBJ2-2; D uncertain. V lost 0 bases and J lost 3, with 9 bases in between. The germline V gene has CDR1 SGHRS and CDR2 YFSETQ. This CDR3 is built from 15 residues. In nucleotides, the CDR3 is TGCGCCAGCAGCTTGGATCTAGGCCACACCGGGGAGCTGTTTTTT. Protein: CASSLDLGHTGELFF.

The J gene is TRBJ2-3, the V gene TRBV9; a possible D gene is TRBD1 (6 bases). V was shortened by 3 bases and J by 4 bases, with 12 bases between the two germline ends. The length of the CDR3 is 14 residues. CDR1 SGDLS and CDR2 YYNGEE come from the germline V gene. Written as DNA, the CDR3 is TGTGCCAGCAGCGAACAGGGTGAGGCAGATACGCAGTATTTT. Residues: CASSEQGEADTQYF. The complete variable domain, with remaining parts taken from reference TRBV9 and TRBJ2-3, reads DSGVTQTPKHLITATGQRVTLRCSPRSGDLSVYWYQQSLDQGLQFLIQYYNGEERAKGNILERFSAQQFPDLHSELNLSSLELGDSALYFCASSEQGEADTQYFGPGTRLTVL.

The chain combines TRBV4-3 with TRBJ2-1; TRBD2 is a possible D gene (7 bases). Germline V lookup: CDR1 LGHNA, CDR2 YSLEER. V lost 1 base, J lost 4 bases, and 14 bases lay in between. CDR3 length: 16 residues. CDR3 amino acids: CASSQVGGEGYNEQFF. CDR3 sequence (DNA): TGCGCCAGCAGCCAAGTAGGGGGGGAGGGATACAATGAGCAGTTCTTC.

CDR3 region: CSASPGHLNTGELFF. CDR3 coding DNA: TGCAGTGCTAGTCCTGGACACCTGAACACCGGGGAGCTGTTTTTT. The rearrangement links TRBV20-1 to TRBJ2-2; maybe TRBD1 (5 bases). Germline V gives CDR1 DFQATT, CDR2 SNEGSKA (reference sequence). This CDR3 comprises 15 residues. The germline V and J ends were trimmed by 3 bases and 1 base, with 12 bases remaining between them.

The J gene is TRBJ1-3, the V gene TRBV25-1; D is uncertain. CDR3 length equals 12 residues. CDR1 is MGHDK and CDR2 is SYGVNS in the germline V gene. Trimming cost V 9 bases and J 3 bases, with 9 bases left between them. DNA of the CDR3: TGTGCCAGTCTGACGGATGGAAACACCATATATTTT. This codes for CASLTDGNTIYF.

The chain is built from TRBV9 and TRBJ2-1; 10 bases line up with TRBD2. V lost 0 bases, J lost 9 bases, and 9 bases stayed unmatched. CDR3 size: 16 residues. Germline CDR1 is SGDLS and CDR2 is YYNGEE. CDR3 in amino acids: CASSVVGTSVLGEQFF. The CDR3 DNA reads as TGTGCCAGCAGCGTAGTCGGGACTAGCGTCTTGGGTGAGCAGTTCTTC. The full variable domain, completed using reference TRBV9 and TRBJ2-1, is DSGVTQTPKHLITATGQRVTLRCSPRSGDLSVYWYQQSLDQGLQFLIQYYNGEERAKGNILERFSAQQFPDLHSELNLSSLELGDSALYFCASSVVGTSVLGEQFFGPGTRLTVL.

In this sample, this clonotype turned up a few times. The chain carries TRBV5-1 and TRBJ2-1, with TRBD1 identical over 7 bases. V lost 2 bases and J lost 7; bases outside the gene matches: 6. The CDR3 length is 14 residues. Germline assignment: CDR1 SGHRS and CDR2 YFSETQ. In nucleotides, the CDR3 is TGCGCCAGCAGCTTCCGACAGGGTTCGAATGAGCAGTTCTTC. Encoded protein: CASSFRQGSNEQFF. The whole variable domain, filled in from reference TRBV5-1 and TRBJ2-1, reads KAGVTQTPRYLIKTRGQQVTLSCSPISGHRSVSWYQQTPGQGLQFLFEYFSETQRNKGNFPGRFSGRQFSNSRSEMNVSTLELGDSALYLCASSFRQGSNEQFFGPGTRLTVL.

In regard to this clonotype: The junction does not match germline at one end; this may be a read error. The gene calls are TRBV7-9 and TRBJ2-5, with 12 bases that match TRBD2. From germline, CDR1 is SEHNR and CDR2 FQNEAQ (reference sequence). There are 14 residues in the CDR3. The CDR3 sequence: CASSSLLTSGRMNF. DNA for the CDR3: TGTGCCAGCAGCTCCCTCTTAACTAGCGGGAGGATGAACTTC.

The genes are TRBV7-9 and TRBJ2-5; TRBD1 agrees at 11 bases. The CDR3 has 14 residues. Germline trimming cut 5 bases from V and 7 bases from J; bases unmatched to any gene: 6. Germline assignment: CDR1 SEHNR and CDR2 FQNEAQ (reference sequence). The CDR3 DNA reads as TGTGCCAGCAGCACTCCGGGGACAGGGGGGACCCAGTACTTC. Translation gives CASSTPGTGGTQYF.

This clonotype has more than one count but fewer than ten. This chain uses TRBV7-3 with TRBJ2-3; 16 positions match TRBD2. The CDR3 sequence is 18 residues long. The germline V gene has CDR1 SGHTA and CDR2 FQGTGA. V trimming: 4 bases; J trimming: 4 bases; junction bases outside the gene matches: 8. The CDR3 here is CASSSGLAGGPGSDTQYF. The CDR3 DNA follows: TGTGCCAGCAGCTCGGGACTAGCGGGAGGGCCTGGCTCAGATACGCAGTATTTT.

This sequence joins TRBV20-1 and TRBJ1-1, with TRBD1 as a possible D gene (5 bases). This CDR3 has 13 amino acids. V was clipped by 1 base and J by 4 bases, with 10 bases between them. CDR1 is DFQATT and CDR2 is SNEGSKA in the germline V gene (reference sequence). The CDR3 region has the DNA TGCAGTGCTAGAGTGGGGGTCGTCACTGAAGCTTTCTTT. Protein product: CSARVGVVTEAFF.

The chain has TRBV7-8 and TRBJ2-1; TRBD2 matches at 12 bases. The length of the CDR3 is 16 residues. CDR1 and CDR2 (germline): SGHVS, FQNEAQ. The V gene end was trimmed by 8 bases and the J gene end by 2 bases; junction bases not matched to a gene: 7. CDR3 sequence (DNA): TGTGCCAGCTACTTTTCTAGCGGGGGGGCCTACAATGAGCAGTTCTTC. Amino acid sequence: CASYFSSGGAYNEQFF.

This clonotype showed up just a few times. The rearrangement joins TRBV29-1 to TRBJ1-1, with 7 bases aligning to TRBD1. Germline CDR1 and CDR2: SQVTM and ANQGSEA. This CDR3 has 13 amino acids. V dropped 1 base and J dropped 1; count of bases not matched to a gene: 0. The DNA for the CDR3 is TGCAGCGTTGAAGGACAGGGGAACACTGAAGCTTTCTTT. This codes for CSVEGQGNTEAFF.

This clonotype was detected only a few times. This CDR3 is CASRRGQRTDTQYF. In DNA, the CDR3 is TGTGCCAGCAGGAGGGGACAGCGCACAGATACGCAGTATTTT. This chain connects TRBV12-3 or TRBV12-4 to TRBJ2-3, with 7 nucleotides matching TRBD1. Losses at the gene ends were 6 bases for V and 1 base for J; bases not matched to a gene: 4. This CDR3 spans 14 amino acids.

The J gene is TRBJ2-7, the V gene TRBV5-6; tentative D call: TRBD1 (6 bases). This CDR3 region has 16 residues. CDR1 and CDR2 (germline): SGHDT, YYEEEE. V was shortened by 0 bases and J by 2 bases, with 15 bases between the two germline ends. The CDR3 DNA reads as TGTGCCAGCAGCTTGGACAGACAGGATCCGACCTACGAGCAGTACTTC. It codes for CASSLDRQDPTYEQYF.